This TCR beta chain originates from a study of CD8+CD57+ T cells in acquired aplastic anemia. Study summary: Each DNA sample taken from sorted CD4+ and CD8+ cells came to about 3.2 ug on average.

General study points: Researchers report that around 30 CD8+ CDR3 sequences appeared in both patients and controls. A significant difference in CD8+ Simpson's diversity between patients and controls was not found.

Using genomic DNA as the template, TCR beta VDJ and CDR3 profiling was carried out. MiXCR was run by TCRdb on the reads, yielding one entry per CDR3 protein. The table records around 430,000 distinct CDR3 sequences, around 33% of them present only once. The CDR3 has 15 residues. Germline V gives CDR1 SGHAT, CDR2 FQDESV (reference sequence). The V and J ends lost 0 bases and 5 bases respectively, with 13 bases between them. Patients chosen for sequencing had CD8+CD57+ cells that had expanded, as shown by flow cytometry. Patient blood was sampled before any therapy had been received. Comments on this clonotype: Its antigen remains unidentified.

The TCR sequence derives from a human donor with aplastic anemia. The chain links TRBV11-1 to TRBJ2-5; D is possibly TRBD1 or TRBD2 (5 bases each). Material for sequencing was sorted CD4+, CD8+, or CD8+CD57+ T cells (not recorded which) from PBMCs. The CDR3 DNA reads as TGTGCCAGCAGCTTAGCTGAGGGGTTTCGGGAGACCCAGTACTTC. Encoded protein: CASSLAEGFRETQYF.